This entry lists 21 T cell receptor beta chains sequenced from one sample in a study of cytotoxic CD8 clonotypes in ibrutinib-treated CLL. Assay: immunoSEQ multiplex PCR; the TCRdb copy retains only in-frame clones and omits some. The sample shows about 130,000 clones, about 76% of them seen only once. The sample was PBMCs, taken after 24 months of ibrutinib treatment. The source is a human donor with chronic lymphocytic leukemia.

This clone was recorded once. The chain is built from TRBV6-6 and TRBJ2-7; 10 bases are shared with TRBD1. Germline lookup yields CDR1 MNHNY and CDR2 SVGAGI (reference sequence). The CDR3 runs to 14 residues. Trimming took 4 bases from V and 3 from J; bases not matched to a gene: 3. CDR3 nucleotides: TGTGCCAGCAGTTGGGGACAGGGGAACTACGAGCAGTACTTC. Translation: CASSWGQGNYEQYF.

This clone was seen just once. V and J are TRBV28 and TRBJ1-3; the D is unclear. Trimming cost V 7 bases and J 2 bases, with 18 bases left between them. Germline-derived CDR1 and CDR2 are MDHEN and SYDVKM. The CDR3 runs to 16 residues. The CDR3 here is CASTHYTGGPGNTIYF. CDR3 bases: TGTGCCAGCACCCACTACACGGGAGGCCCTGGAAACACCATATATTTT.

The chain has TRBV28 and TRBJ1-5; a possible D gene is TRBD1 (5 bases). The CDR3 consists of 16 residues. The germline V gene has CDR1 MDHEN and CDR2 SYDVKM. The germline V and J ends were trimmed by 4 bases and 8 bases, with 21 bases remaining between them. The DNA of the CDR3 is TGTGCCAGCAGTTCCCGGGGACGCCGGCAATCAGAGCCCCAGCATTTT. This sequence encodes CASSSRGRRQSEPQHF.

The chain has TRBV15 and TRBJ2-5, with D unclear. The germline gives CDR1 LNHNV, CDR2 YYDKDF (reference sequence). The CDR3 is 15 amino acids. With 0 bases removed from V and 0 bases from J, the gap between germline ends came to 8 bases. CDR3 in amino acids: CATSRDRPYQETQYF. The CDR3 DNA sequence: TGTGCCACCAGCAGAGATCGGCCTTACCAAGAGACCCAGTACTTC.

This clone appeared a few times. The sample has other DNA sequences that encode this CDR3 too. The rearrangement joins TRBV15 to TRBJ1-3; no reliable D call. From germline, CDR1 is LNHNV and CDR2 YYDKDF (reference sequence). Deletions cut 0 bases from V and 2 bases from J, with 8 bases between. The CDR3 totals 15 residues. CDR3 sequence reads: CATSRDTGAGNTIYF. The CDR3 region has the DNA TGTGCCACCAGCAGAGATACCGGGGCTGGAAACACCATATATTTT.

The chain couples TRBV4-1 to TRBJ2-4, with 8 bases that match TRBD1. The CDR3 runs 14 residues. Germline V gene sequence: CDR1 MGHRA, CDR2 YSYEKL. V was clipped by 3 bases and J by 8 bases; unmatched bases: 6. DNA for the CDR3: TGCGCCAGCAGCCAGCAAGACAGGGGTGACATTCAGTACTTC. This gives the protein CASSQQDRGDIQYF.

The chain couples TRBV4-3 to TRBJ1-2; 8 bases align to TRBD1. V trimming: 0 bases; J trimming: 4 bases; junction bases outside the gene matches: 7. The CDR3 loop spans 16 amino acids. The germline V gene encodes CDR1 LGHNA and CDR2 YSLEER. CDR3 sequence (DNA): TGCGCCAGCAGCCAAGACTTTGCAGGGGGCTTCTATGGCTACACCTTC. Its protein product is CASSQDFAGGFYGYTF.

This clone was seen only once. V and J are TRBV4-2 and TRBJ1-4; D is unresolved. The CDR3 is 15 amino acids. Germline V lookup: CDR1 LGHNA, CDR2 YNFKEQ. The V end lost 1 base, the J end lost 6 bases, and 12 bases lay between the germline ends. CDR3 loop: CASSQVGGRDEKLFF. The CDR3 region has the DNA TGTGCCAGCAGCCAAGTTGGAGGGCGGGATGAAAAACTGTTTTTT.

Concerning this clone: A far more abundant clone sits one base away, making this likely a read error. This chain joins TRBV28 and TRBJ2-1; D remains unclear. Germline CDR1 and CDR2: MDHEN and SYDVKM. The CDR3 length is 11 residues. V lost 5 bases and J lost 4, with 3 bases in between. In nucleotides, the CDR3 is TGTGCCAGCAGTATGTACAATGAGCAGTTCTTC. Its protein product is CASSMYNEQFF. The complete variable domain, with remaining parts taken from reference TRBV28 and TRBJ2-1, reads DVKVTQSSRYLVKRTGEKVFLECVQDMDHENMFWYRQDPGLGLRLIYFSYDVKMKEKGDIPEGYSVSREKKERFSLILESASTNQTSMYLCASSMYNEQFFGPGTRLTVL.

This chain connects TRBV6-5 to TRBJ2-4, with D possibly called TRBD1 or TRBD2 (6 bases each). The V end lost 6 bases, the J end lost 10 bases, and 13 bases lay between the germline ends. The germline CDR1 and CDR2 sequences are MNHEY and SVGAGI. This CDR3 region has 12 residues. Here the CDR3 DNA reads TGTGCCAGCAGCGGGGGCGATGGGATTCAGTACTTC. Amino acid sequence: CASSGGDGIQYF.

V is TRBV28 and J is TRBJ2-3, with 7 positions matching TRBD1. V shed 6 bases and J 1 base; nucleotides not matched to a gene: 4. There are 14 residues in the CDR3. CDR1 MDHEN and CDR2 SYDVKM come from the germline V gene. The CDR3: CASRPTGRTDTQYF. In DNA, the CDR3 is TGTGCCAGCAGGCCGACAGGGCGCACAGATACGCAGTATTTT. Full variable domain (outside the CDR3, taken from reference TRBV28 and TRBJ2-3): DVKVTQSSRYLVKRTGEKVFLECVQDMDHENMFWYRQDPGLGLRLIYFSYDVKMKEKGDIPEGYSVSREKKERFSLILESASTNQTSMYLCASRPTGRTDTQYFGPGTRLTVL.

As regards this clone: Other DNA sequences in this specimen translate into the identical CDR3. The chain carries TRBV2 and TRBJ2-7, with TRBD2 matching over 14 bases. This CDR3 comprises 18 residues. J was trimmed by 4 bases and V by 4 bases; bases with no gene match: 12. Germline CDR1 is SNHLY and CDR2 is FYNNEI. The CDR3: CASSGPGTSGSLGYEQYF. CDR3 in DNA: TGTGCCAGCAGTGGGCCCGGGACTAGCGGGAGCCTTGGGTACGAGCAGTACTTC.

This clone appeared a few times. V and J are TRBV6-6 and TRBJ1-2, with 7 nucleotides matching TRBD1. Germline V gene data show CDR1 as MNHNY and CDR2 as SVGAGI (reference sequence). J lost 4 bases, V lost 6 bases, and 8 bases had no gene match. The CDR3 is 14 residues long. CDR3 sequence: CASRPTTGVYGYTF. The CDR3 DNA sequence: TGTGCCAGCAGGCCTACTACAGGGGTCTATGGCTACACCTTC.

This clone turned up a few times. V gene TRBV28 combines with J gene TRBJ1-5; D call uncertain. There are 13 residues in the CDR3. V was pared by 4 bases and J by 6 bases, with 10 bases between. CDR1 is MDHEN, CDR2 SYDVKM, per germline. The CDR3 spells CASSSAGLQPQHF. The CDR3 DNA is TGTGCCAGCAGTTCTGCGGGCCTTCAGCCCCAGCATTTT. Together with reference TRBV28 and TRBJ1-5, the CDR3 gives the full variable domain: DVKVTQSSRYLVKRTGEKVFLECVQDMDHENMFWYRQDPGLGLRLIYFSYDVKMKEKGDIPEGYSVSREKKERFSLILESASTNQTSMYLCASSSAGLQPQHFGDGTRLSIL.

The rearrangement links TRBV6-1 to TRBJ1-4, with D possibly being TRBD1 (5 bases). This CDR3 has 13 amino acids. Trimming took 9 bases from V and 5 from J, leaving 13 bases between them. From germline, CDR1 is MNHNS and CDR2 SASEGT. The CDR3 DNA reads as TGTGCCAGACCGGGACGGATAAATGAAAAACTGTTTTTT. Translating gives CARPGRINEKLFF.

The J gene is TRBJ2-7, the V gene TRBV7-2, with unresolved D. The germline CDR1 and CDR2 sequences are SGHTA and FQGNSA. The CDR3 sequence is 12 residues long. V was trimmed by 1 base and J by 5 bases, leaving 6 bases between them. The CDR3, as DNA: TGTGCCAGCAGCTTAGGCGGCCACGAGCAGTACTTC. Translation: CASSLGGHEQYF.

CDR3 coding DNA: TGTGCCAGCAGCGAAGGGCCGGGACGGTACCAAGAGACCCAGTACTTC. Protein: CASSEGPGRYQETQYF. The chain links TRBV5-6 to TRBJ2-5; D assignment may be TRBD1 or TRBD2 (5 bases each). The germline CDR1 and CDR2 sequences are SGHDT and YYEEEE. V was shortened by 4 bases and J by 0 bases, with 16 bases between the two germline ends. This CDR3 has 16 residues.

The CDR3 reads CASRFLGDTQYF. CDR3 coding DNA: TGTGCCAGCAGATTTCTGGGGGATACGCAGTATTTT. The chain combines TRBV4-2 with TRBJ2-3; D is uncertain. Between the trimmed V and J ends, which lost 6 bases and 6 bases, there was a span of 10 bases. Germline loops: CDR1 LGHNA, CDR2 YNFKEQ. The length of the CDR3 is 12 residues.

V usage is TRBV18 and J usage is TRBJ2-7; 12 bases map to TRBD1. This CDR3 contains 15 residues. Germline assignment: CDR1 KGHSH and CDR2 LQKENI. J lost 7 bases, V lost 3 bases, and 7 bases had no gene match. The CDR3 nucleotides read TGTGCCAGCTCACCGGGACAGGGGGCAGTGAGGGAGCAGTACTTC. It yields the protein CASSPGQGAVREQYF.

In this sample, this clone turned up once. The V gene is TRBV7-3, the J gene TRBJ2-3; 9 bases are a match to TRBD2. V lost 5 bases, J lost 1 base, and 4 bases stayed unmatched. There are 15 residues in the CDR3. Germline V gives CDR1 SGHTA, CDR2 FQGTGA. The CDR3 protein is CASSTRLAGTDTQYF. The DNA of the CDR3 is TGTGCCAGCAGCACCCGACTAGCGGGCACAGATACGCAGTATTTT.

The gene calls are TRBV30 and TRBJ2-1; D uncertain. This CDR3 spans 13 amino acids. The V and J ends lost 2 bases and 6 bases respectively, with 11 bases between them. CDR1 is GTSNPN, CDR2 SVGIG, per germline (reference sequence). CDR3 loop: CAWSYGQLNEQFF. As DNA, the CDR3 is TGTGCCTGGAGTTATGGGCAGCTCAATGAGCAGTTCTTC.